What follows is one TCR beta chain and its context. CDR3 length equals 14 residues. CDR1 is LNHDA, CDR2 SQIVND, per germline (reference sequence). V was clipped by 3 bases and J by 2 bases, with 10 bases between them. This sample is drawn from a study of control samples from healthy donors and cancer patients. Using immunoSEQ multiplex PCR, the repertoire was profiled, and TCRdb retains in-frame clones only, with some absent. The sample comprises about 220,000 clones, 85% to 95% of which are singletons, and approximately 1.4% rests with the top ten. The sample was blood. The chain has TRBV19 and TRBJ2-5; D not certain. This clonotype was obtained from a man in his fifties or sixties in good health. The CDR3 bases are TGTGCCAGTAGTATCGGCATGCTTCAAGAGACCCAGTACTTC. It is translated as CASSIGMLQETQYF.